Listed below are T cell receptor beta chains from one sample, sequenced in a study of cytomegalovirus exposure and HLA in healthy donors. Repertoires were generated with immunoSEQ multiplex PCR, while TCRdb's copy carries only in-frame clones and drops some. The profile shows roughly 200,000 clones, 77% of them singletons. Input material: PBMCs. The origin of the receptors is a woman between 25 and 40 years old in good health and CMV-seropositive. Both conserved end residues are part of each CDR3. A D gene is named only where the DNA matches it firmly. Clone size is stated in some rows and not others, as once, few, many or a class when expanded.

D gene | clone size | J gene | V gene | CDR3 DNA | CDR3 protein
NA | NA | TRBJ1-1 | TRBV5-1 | TGCGCCAGCAGCTTGGTTCCAAACACTGAAGCTTTCTTT | CASSLVPNTEAFF
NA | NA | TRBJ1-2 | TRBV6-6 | TGTGCCAGCAGTTACGAGGTTTACGGCTACACCTTC | CASSYEVYGYTF
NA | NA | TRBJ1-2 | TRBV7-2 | TGTGCCAGCAGCTTAGTTGCGGGGGACTATGGCTACACCTTC | CASSLVAGDYGYTF
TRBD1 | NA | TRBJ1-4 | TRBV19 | TGTGCCAGTAGTCTCCGGACAGGGGGCTATAATGAAAAACTGTTTTTT | CASSLRTGGYNEKLFF
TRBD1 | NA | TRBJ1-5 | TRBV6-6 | TGTGCCAGCAGTCAGTTTGGGGACAGAAATCAGCCCCAGCATTTT | CASSQFGDRNQPQHF
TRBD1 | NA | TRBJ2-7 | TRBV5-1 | TGCGCCAGCAGCTTCACGGGACAGAACTCCTACGAGCAGTACTTC | CASSFTGQNSYEQYF
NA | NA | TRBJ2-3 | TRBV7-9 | TGTGCCAGCAAAACAGGGCAGGGCGGCACAGATACGCAGTATTTT | CASKTGQGGTDTQYF
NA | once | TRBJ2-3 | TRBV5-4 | TGTGCCAGCAGCTCGCCCTCAGGGGGGGATACGCAGTATTTT | CASSSPSGGDTQYF
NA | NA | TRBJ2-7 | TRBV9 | TGTGCCAGCAGCGTAGCGGGGGGCGTCTACGAGCAGTACTTC | CASSVAGGVYEQYF
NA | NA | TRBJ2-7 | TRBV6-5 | TGTGCCAGCAGTTACTCGCTCCAGGGCGGAGAGCAGTACTTC | CASSYSLQGGEQYF
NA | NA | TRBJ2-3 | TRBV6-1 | TGTGCCAGCAGGGCTAGCACAGATACGCAGTATTTT | CASRASTDTQYF
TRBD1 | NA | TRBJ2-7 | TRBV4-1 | TGCGCCAGCAGCCCTTCCGACAGGGCCCCCTACGAGCAGTACTTC | CASSPSDRAPYEQYF
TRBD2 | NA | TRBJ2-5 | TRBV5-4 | TGTGCCAGCACCCCGGGAGTTAGCGGGGGGGCCTTAAAAGAGACCCAGTACTTC | CASTPGVSGGALKETQYF
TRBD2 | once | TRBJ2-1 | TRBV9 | TGTGCCAGCAGCGTAGGTTCCCCTCTAGCGGGGAAGTACAATGAGCAGTTCTTC | CASSVGSPLAGKYNEQFF
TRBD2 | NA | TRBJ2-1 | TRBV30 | TGTGCCTGGAGTGGAAATAGCGGGGCTTCCTACAATGAGCAGTTCTTC | CAWSGNSGASYNEQFF
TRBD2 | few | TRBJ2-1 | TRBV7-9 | TGTGCCAGCAGCTTAGCGGGGACTAGCGGCTCCTACAATGAGCAGTTCTTC | CASSLAGTSGSYNEQFF
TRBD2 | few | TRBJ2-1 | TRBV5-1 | TGCGCCAGCAGCGTAACGACTAGCGGGGGGAGTCATGAGCAGTTCTTC | CASSVTTSGGSHEQFF
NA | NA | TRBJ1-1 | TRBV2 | TGTGCCAGCAGTGGTATGGCGGGGAGCACTGAAGCTTTCTTT | CASSGMAGSTEAFF
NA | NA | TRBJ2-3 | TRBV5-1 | TGCGCCAGCAGCTCGGTTACTGATGATACGCAGTATTTT | CASSSVTDDTQYF
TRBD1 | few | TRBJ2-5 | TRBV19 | TGTGCCGCGGGGAGCAGGGGGCCCCAAGAGACCCAGTACTTC | CAAGSRGPQETQYF
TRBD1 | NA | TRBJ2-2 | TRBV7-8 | TGTGCCAGCAGCTTACGGCCTATTGCCTGGGGGACAGGGCACACCGGGGAGCTGTTTTTT | CASSLRPIAWGTGHTGELFF
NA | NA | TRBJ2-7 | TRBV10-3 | TGTGCCATCAGTGAGTCAGCGACAGTCAAATACGAGCAGTACTTC | CAISESATVKYEQYF
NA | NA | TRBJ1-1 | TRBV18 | TGTGCCAGCTCACCACAGGGCAGGGAGGGTGAAGCTTTCTTT | CASSPQGREGEAFF
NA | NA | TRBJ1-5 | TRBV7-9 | TGTGCCAGCAGCCTGGGTACGGGTCAGCCCCAGCATTTT | CASSLGTGQPQHF
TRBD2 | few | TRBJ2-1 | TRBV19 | TGTGCCAGTAGTCCCGGGAGGTCAAGCTCCTACAATGAGCAGTTCTTC | CASSPGRSSSYNEQFF
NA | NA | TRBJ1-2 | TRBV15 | TGTGCCACCAGCAGAGGCGGCAGCTACTATGGCTACACCTTC | CATSRGGSYYGYTF
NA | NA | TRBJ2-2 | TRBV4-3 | TGCGCCAGCAGCCCCGGGGAGCGGAACACCGGGGAGCTGTTTTTT | CASSPGERNTGELFF
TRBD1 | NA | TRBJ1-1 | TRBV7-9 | TGTGCCAGCAGCTTACCAGGGGCGGGACAGAAAAACACTGAAGCTTTCTTT | CASSLPGAGQKNTEAFF
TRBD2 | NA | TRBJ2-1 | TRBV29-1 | TGCAGCGTTGAAGGGACTAGCGGGAGTAGGCACAATGAGCAGTTCTTC | CSVEGTSGSRHNEQFF
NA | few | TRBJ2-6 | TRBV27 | TGTGCCAGCAGTTTAAGGCGGTACCTCACCCAAAGCTCTGGGGCCAACGTCCTGACTTTC | CASSLRRYLTQSSGANVLTF
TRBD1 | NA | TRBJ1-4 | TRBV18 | TGTGCCAGCTCACCACCAGGAGGGGGCGCGTATGAAAAACTGTTTTTT | CASSPPGGGAYEKLFF
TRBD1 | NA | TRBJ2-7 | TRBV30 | TGTGCCTGGGACAGGGGTGGTGAGCAGTACTTC | CAWDRGGEQYF
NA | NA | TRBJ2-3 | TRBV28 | TGTGCCAGCAGTTTCGGCACACTCAGGGGTACGCAGTATTTT | CASSFGTLRGTQYF
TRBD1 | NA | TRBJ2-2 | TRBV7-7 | TGTGCTAGCAGCTCCGGGACAGAGAACACCGGGGAGCTGTTTTTT | CASSSGTENTGELFF
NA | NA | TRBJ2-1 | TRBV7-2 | TGTGCCAGCAGCTTAGGGCAGGGGTACAATGAGCAGTTCTTC | CASSLGQGYNEQFF
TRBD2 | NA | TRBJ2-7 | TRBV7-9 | TGTGCCAGCAGCTCCTTATCACTAGCGGGAGGATACGAGCAGTACTTC | CASSSLSLAGGYEQYF
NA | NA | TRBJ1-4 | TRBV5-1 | TGCGCCAGCAGCTCGACAGTTGCAACTAATGAAAAACTGTTTTTT | CASSSTVATNEKLFF
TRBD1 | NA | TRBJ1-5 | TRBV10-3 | TGTGCCATTTCGACAGGGGCTCAGCCCCAGCATTTT | CAISTGAQPQHF
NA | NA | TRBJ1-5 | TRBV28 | TGTGCCAGCAGTTTGTTTACAGGTCCCCATCCAGCCCAGCATTTT | CASSLFTGPHPAQHF
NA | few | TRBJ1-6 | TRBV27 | TGTGCCAGCAGTTTACCAGCGGGGGGGGCCGGCGGGAGGACACCCCTCCACTTT | CASSLPAGGAGGRTPLHF
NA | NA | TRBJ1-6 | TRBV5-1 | TGCGCCAGCAGCTTGGAGGGCCAGCAGGGTTCACCCCTCCACTTT | CASSLEGQQGSPLHF
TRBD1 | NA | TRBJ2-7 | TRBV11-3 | TGTGCCAGCAGCACTGACAGGGGGACCACTCTAAACGTACCATCCTACGAGCAGTACTTC | CASSTDRGTTLNVPSYEQYF
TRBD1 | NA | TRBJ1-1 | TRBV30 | TGTGCCTGGAACCGACAGGGGATCACTGAAGCTTTCTTT | CAWNRQGITEAFF
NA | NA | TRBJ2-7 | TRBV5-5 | TGTGCCAGCAGCTTGGCCGCGGGACAGACCTACGAGCAGTACTTC | CASSLAAGQTYEQYF
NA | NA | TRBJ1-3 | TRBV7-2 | TGTGCCAGCAGCTTAGTCGGGACAATCAATAGAAACACCATATATTTT | CASSLVGTINRNTIYF